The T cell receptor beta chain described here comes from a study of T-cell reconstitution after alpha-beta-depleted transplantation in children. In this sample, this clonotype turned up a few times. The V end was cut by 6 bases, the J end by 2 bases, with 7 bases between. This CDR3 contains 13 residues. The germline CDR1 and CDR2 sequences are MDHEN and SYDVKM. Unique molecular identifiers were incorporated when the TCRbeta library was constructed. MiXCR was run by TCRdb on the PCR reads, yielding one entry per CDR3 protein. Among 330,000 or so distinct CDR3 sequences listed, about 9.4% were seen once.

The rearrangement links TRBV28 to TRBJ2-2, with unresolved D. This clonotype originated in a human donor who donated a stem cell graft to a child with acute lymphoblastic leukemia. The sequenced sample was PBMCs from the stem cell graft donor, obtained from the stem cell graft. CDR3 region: CASSHPNTGELFF. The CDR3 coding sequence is TGTGCCAGCAGCCACCCCAACACCGGGGAGCTGTTTTTT.